This TCR beta chain derives from a study of post-analysis software for immune sequencing data. At the level of the study: The disease courses spanned relapsing-remitting, secondary progressive and progressive-relapsing forms of multiple sclerosis.

Broader study findings: Multiple sclerosis patients had significantly lower normalized Chao1 diversity than controls. Strong co-clustering by F measure was seen for same-batch samples. Included in a set of roughly five TRBV segments more frequent in patients than controls were TRBV5-6, TRBV5-1 and TRBV20-1.

The library was made from cDNA and included unique molecular identifiers. It was from roughly 1.1 to 9.2 million T cells that some 470,000 cDNA molecules came. MiXCR was run by TCRdb on the PCR reads, yielding one entry per CDR3 protein. The table has approximately 570,000 distinct CDR3 sequences, 40% to 50% seen once. For this clonotype: The antigen is undetermined.

The CDR3 is 16 residues long. Trimming at V came to 6 bases and at J to 9 bases, leaving 14 bases not matched to a gene. Germline V gene lookup returns CDR1 DFQATT and CDR2 SNEGSKA (reference sequence). This TCR came from a girl aged 5 to 17 with multiple sclerosis. Sequencing was performed on blood. The chain uses TRBV20-1 and TRBJ2-1; 13 nucleotides agree with TRBD2. The CDR3 nucleotides read TGCAGTGCGACCTCCCGGGTAACTAGCGGGGGGGTTGAGCAGTTCTTC. It specifies CSATSRVTSGGVEQFF.